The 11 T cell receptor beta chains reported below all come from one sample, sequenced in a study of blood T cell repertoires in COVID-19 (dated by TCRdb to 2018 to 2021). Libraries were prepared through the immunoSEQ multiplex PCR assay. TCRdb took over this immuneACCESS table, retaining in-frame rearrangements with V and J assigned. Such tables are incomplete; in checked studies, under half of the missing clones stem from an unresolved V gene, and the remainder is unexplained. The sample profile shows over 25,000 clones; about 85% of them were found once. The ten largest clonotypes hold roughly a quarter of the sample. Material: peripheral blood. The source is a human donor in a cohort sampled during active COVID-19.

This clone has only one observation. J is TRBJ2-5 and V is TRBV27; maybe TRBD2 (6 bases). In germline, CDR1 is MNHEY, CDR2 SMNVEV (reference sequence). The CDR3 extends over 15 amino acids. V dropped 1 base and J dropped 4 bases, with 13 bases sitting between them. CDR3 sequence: CASSLFRRGVETQYF. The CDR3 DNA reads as TGTGCCAGCAGTTTATTCCGGCGGGGAGTAGAGACCCAGTACTTC.

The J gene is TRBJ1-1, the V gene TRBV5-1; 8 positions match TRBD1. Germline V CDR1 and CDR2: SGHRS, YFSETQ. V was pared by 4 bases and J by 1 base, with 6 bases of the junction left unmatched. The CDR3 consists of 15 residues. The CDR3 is CASSHGRGPNTEAFF. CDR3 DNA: TGCGCCAGCAGCCATGGCAGGGGGCCGAACACTGAAGCTTTCTTT.

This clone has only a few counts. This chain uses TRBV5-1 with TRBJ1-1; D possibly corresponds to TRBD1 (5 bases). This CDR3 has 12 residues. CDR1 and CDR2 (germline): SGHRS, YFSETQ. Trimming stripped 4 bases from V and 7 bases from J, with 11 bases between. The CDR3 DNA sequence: TGCGCCAGCAGCCCGGAAACAGGTGAAGCTTTCTTT. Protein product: CASSPETGEAFF.

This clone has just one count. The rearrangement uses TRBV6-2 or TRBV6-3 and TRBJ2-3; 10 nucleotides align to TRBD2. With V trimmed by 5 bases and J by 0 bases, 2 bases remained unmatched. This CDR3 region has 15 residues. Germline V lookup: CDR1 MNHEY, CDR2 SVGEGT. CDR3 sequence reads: CASSSGGASTDTQYF. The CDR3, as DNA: TGTGCCAGCAGTAGCGGGGGGGCAAGCACAGATACGCAGTATTTT.

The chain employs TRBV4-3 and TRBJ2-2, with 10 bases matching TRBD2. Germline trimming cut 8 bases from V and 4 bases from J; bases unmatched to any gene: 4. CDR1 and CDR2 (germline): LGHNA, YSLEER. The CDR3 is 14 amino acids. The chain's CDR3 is CASSRLAGTGELFF. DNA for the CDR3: TGCGCCAGCTCTCGACTAGCGGGCACCGGGGAGCTGTTTTTT.

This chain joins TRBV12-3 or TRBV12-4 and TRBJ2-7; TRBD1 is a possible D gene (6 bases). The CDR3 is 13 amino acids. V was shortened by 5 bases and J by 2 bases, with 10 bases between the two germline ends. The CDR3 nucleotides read TGTGCCAGCAGTCTACACAGGGCCTACGAGCAGTACTTC. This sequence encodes CASSLHRAYEQYF.

CDR3 sequence: CASSQLDRDNSPLHF. CDR3 in DNA: TGTGCCAGCAGCCAATTGGACAGGGATAATTCACCCCTCCACTTT. V usage is TRBV3-1 (or the pseudogene TRBV3-2) and J usage is TRBJ1-6; 8 bases line up with TRBD1. The germline V gene has CDR1 LGHDT and CDR2 YNNKEL (reference sequence). The CDR3 contains 15 residues. Trimming at V came to 2 bases and at J to 5 bases, leaving 2 bases not matched to a gene.

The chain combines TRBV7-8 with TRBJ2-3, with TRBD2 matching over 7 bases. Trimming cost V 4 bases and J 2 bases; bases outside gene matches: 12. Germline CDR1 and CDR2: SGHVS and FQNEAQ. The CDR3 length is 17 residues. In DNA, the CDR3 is TGTGCCAGCAGCTACCCCCTATCGGGGGGAGACACAGATACGCAGTATTTT. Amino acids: CASSYPLSGGDTDTQYF.

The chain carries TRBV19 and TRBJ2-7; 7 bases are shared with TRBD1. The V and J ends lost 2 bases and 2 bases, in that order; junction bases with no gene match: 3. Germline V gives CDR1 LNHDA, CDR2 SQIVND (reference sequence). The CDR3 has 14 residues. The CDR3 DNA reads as TGTGCCAGTAGTATACGGACAGGAACCTACGAGCAGTACTTC. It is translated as CASSIRTGTYEQYF. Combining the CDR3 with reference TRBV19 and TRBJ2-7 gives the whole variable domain DGGITQSPKYLFRKEGQNVTLSCEQNLNHDAMYWYRQDPGQGLRLIYYSQIVNDFQKGDIAEGYSVSREKKESFPLTVTSAQKNPTAFYLCASSIRTGTYEQYFGPGTRLTVT.

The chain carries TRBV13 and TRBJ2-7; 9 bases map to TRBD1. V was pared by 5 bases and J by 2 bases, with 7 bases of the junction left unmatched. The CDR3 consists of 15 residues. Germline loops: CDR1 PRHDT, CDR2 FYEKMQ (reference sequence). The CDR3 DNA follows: TGTGCCAGCAGCCACGACAGGGGGACCACCTACGAGCAGTACTTC. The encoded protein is CASSHDRGTTYEQYF.

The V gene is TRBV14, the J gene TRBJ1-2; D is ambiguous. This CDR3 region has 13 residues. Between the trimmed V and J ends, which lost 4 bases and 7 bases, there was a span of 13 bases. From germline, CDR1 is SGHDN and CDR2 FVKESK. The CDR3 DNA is TGTGCCAGCAGCCTCATGCGGAGGGTTGGCTACACCTTC. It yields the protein CASSLMRRVGYTF.